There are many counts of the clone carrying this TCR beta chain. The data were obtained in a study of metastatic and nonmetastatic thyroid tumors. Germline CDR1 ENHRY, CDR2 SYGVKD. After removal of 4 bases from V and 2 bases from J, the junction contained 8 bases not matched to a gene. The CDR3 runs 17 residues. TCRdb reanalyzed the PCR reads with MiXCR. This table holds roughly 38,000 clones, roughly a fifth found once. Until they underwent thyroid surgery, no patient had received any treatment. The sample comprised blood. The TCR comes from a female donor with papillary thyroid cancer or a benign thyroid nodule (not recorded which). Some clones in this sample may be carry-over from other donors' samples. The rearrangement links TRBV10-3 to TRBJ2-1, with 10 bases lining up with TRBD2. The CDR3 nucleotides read TGTGCCATCAGTGGAAGCGGGAGGGCCTCGACCTACAATGAGCAGTTCTTC. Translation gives CAISGSGRASTYNEQFF.